Listed below are T cell receptor beta chains from one sample, sequenced in a study of blood T cell repertoires in COVID-19. Assay used: immunoSEQ multiplex PCR; TCRdb lists only in-frame clones, some missing. The data show about 270,000 clones, approximately 90% seen once. The sample taken for sequencing was PBMCs or T cells enriched from blood (not recorded which). These receptors all come from a woman aged 50 to 65 who had recovered from COVID-19. CDR3s include the opening cysteine and the closing phenylalanine or tryptophan. Not all rows give a size; the values are once, few, many and, for expanded clones, a class.

clone_size j_call v_call cdr3_aa
once TRBJ1-2 TRBV19 CASSIDGGRYGYTF
. TRBJ1-1 TRBV28 CASSFSPRSMNTEAFF
. TRBJ2-3 TRBV19 CASRRLAGGQDTQYF
. TRBJ1-1 TRBV14 CASSLYRAPRGTEAFF
. TRBJ2-7 TRBV12-3/TRBV12-4 CASSPTGRYEQYF
. TRBJ1-1 TRBV14 CASSQDRGSKAFF
. TRBJ2-7 TRBV28 CASSFKKGLAGGYEQYF
. TRBJ2-1 TRBV7-2 CASSLAGLAGYEQFF
few TRBJ1-1 TRBV6-5 CASSNPGMNTEAFF
. TRBJ2-1 TRBV4-3 CASSQDLAGLYNEQFF
. TRBJ2-1 TRBV11-3 CASSNRDRTYNEQFF
. TRBJ2-1 TRBV7-9 CASYGVLYNEQFF
. TRBJ1-2 TRBV28 CASSLRGFGGYTF
. TRBJ2-7 TRBV28 CASIYGTGPYEQYF
. TRBJ2-7 TRBV13 CASSWLAGGIYEQYF
once TRBJ1-4 TRBV6-5 CASSYSGSSFNEKLFF
. TRBJ2-2 TRBV5-5 CASKPGQGAGELFF
few TRBJ2-2 TRBV6-2/TRBV6-3 CASSYSRLAENTGELFF
. TRBJ1-5 TRBV27 CASSKDRLSNQPQHF
. TRBJ1-6 TRBV2 CASRTRQGIGSPLHF
. TRBJ1-2 TRBV2 CASGRRADINYGYTF
. TRBJ2-2 TRBV5-1 CASSLVRADTGELFF
few TRBJ1-2 TRBV27 CASSSPGGPDPFGYGYTF
. TRBJ2-5 TRBV7-2 CASSGRTGSAGETQYF
. TRBJ1-4 TRBV18 CASSSDSILGEKLFF
few TRBJ2-1 TRBV30 CAWSVQGGEQFF
few TRBJ1-5 TRBV5-1 CASSLSTGDDQPQHF
. TRBJ1-6 TRBV15 CATSRDIGGSPLHF
. TRBJ1-1 TRBV5-5 CASKVVRTNTEAFF
. TRBJ1-4 TRBV5-1 CASSLDRAPNEKLFF
once TRBJ2-7 TRBV30 CAWSDLAGLNEQYF
once TRBJ1-6 TRBV6-5 CASSYSGGSNSPLHF
. TRBJ1-2 TRBV7-2 CASSLPVSGGYTF
. TRBJ1-2 TRBV28 CASSLMSYGYTF
. TRBJ2-7 TRBV3-1/TRBV3-2 CASSLLGTVTRQYF
. TRBJ1-2 TRBV9 CASSVGQGNYGYTF
. TRBJ2-1 TRBV28 CASSLSTSGVNEQFF
. TRBJ2-7 TRBV5-1 CASSLDTGGSYEQYF
. TRBJ1-2 TRBV4-2 CASSRIGLREYYGYTF